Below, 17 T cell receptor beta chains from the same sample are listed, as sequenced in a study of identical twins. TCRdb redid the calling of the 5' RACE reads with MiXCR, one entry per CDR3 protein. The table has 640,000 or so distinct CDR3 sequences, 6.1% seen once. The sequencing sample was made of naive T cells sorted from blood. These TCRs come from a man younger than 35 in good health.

This chain's CDR3 is CSAREGLADTGELFF. In DNA form, the CDR3 reads TGCAGCGCTCGAGAGGGACTAGCGGACACCGGGGAGCTGTTTTTT. The rearrangement joins TRBV29-1 to TRBJ2-2; 11 bases fit TRBD2. This CDR3 has 15 residues. Germline loops: CDR1 SQVTM, CDR2 ANQGSEA. V gave up 7 bases and J gave up 3 bases; unmatched junction bases: 7.

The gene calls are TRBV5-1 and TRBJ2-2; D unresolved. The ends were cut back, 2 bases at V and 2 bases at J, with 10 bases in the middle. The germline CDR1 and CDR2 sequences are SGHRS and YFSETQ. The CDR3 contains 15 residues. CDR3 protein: CASSFLQKNTGELFF. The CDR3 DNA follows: TGCGCCAGCAGCTTCTTACAGAAAAACACCGGGGAGCTGTTTTTT. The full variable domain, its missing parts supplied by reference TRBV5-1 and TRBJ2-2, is KAGVTQTPRYLIKTRGQQVTLSCSPISGHRSVSWYQQTPGQGLQFLFEYFSETQRNKGNFPGRFSGRQFSNSRSEMNVSTLELGDSALYLCASSFLQKNTGELFFGEGSRLTVL.

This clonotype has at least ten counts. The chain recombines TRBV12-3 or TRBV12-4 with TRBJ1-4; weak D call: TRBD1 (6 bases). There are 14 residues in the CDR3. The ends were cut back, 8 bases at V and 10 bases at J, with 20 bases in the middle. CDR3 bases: TGTGCCAGCTCGACAGGTACTGGGATTGCAAAACTGTTTTTT. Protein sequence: CASSTGTGIAKLFF.

CDR3 nucleotide sequence: TGCAGTGCTAGAGCGAGACCGAAGCCGGGACAGTTTGAAGCTTTCTTT. The encoded protein is CSARARPKPGQFEAFF. The chain recombines TRBV20-1 with TRBJ1-1; 7 nucleotides align to TRBD1. Germline V gene sequence: CDR1 DFQATT, CDR2 SNEGSKA (reference sequence). After removal of 1 base from V and 7 bases from J, the junction contained 15 bases not matched to a gene. CDR3 length: 16 amino acids.

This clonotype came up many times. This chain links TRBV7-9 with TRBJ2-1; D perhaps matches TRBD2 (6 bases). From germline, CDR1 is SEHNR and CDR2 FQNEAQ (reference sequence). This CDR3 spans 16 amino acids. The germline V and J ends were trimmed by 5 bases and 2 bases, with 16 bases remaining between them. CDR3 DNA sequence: TGTGCCAGCAGCCCCCCGACTAGAATGGCCTACAATGAGCAGTTCTTC. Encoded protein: CASSPPTRMAYNEQFF.

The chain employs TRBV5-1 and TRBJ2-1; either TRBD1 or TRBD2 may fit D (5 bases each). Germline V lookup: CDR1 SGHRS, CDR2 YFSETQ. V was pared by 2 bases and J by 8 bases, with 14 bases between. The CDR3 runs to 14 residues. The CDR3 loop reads CASSFGGASDEQFF. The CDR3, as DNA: TGCGCCAGCAGCTTTGGGGGAGCTTCCGATGAGCAGTTCTTC.

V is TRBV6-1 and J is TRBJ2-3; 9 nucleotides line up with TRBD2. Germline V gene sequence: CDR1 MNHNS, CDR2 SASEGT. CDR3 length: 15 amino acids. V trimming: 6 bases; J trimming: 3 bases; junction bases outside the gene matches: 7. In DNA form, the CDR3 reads TGTGCCAGCAGCCGGCGGGGGGGCCGGACAGATACGCAGTATTTT. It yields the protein CASSRRGGRTDTQYF.

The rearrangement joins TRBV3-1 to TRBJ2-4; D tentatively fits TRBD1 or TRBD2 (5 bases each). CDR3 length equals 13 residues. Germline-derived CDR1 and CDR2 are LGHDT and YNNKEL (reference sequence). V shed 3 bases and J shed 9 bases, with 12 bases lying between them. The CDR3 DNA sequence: TGTGCCAGCAGCCAGCCCGACAGCGGCATTCAGTACTTC. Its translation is CASSQPDSGIQYF.

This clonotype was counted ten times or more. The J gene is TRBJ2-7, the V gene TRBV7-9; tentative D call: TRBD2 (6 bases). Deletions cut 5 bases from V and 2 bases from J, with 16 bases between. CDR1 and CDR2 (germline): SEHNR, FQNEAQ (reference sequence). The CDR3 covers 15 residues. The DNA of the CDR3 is TGTGCCAGCAGCCTGGCGGGACCACCTACCTACGAGCAGTACTTC. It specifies CASSLAGPPTYEQYF.

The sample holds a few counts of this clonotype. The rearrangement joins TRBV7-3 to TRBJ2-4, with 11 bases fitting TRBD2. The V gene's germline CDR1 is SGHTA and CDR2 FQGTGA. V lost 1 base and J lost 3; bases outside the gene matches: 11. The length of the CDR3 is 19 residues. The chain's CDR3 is CASSLIASGRPGGKNIQYF. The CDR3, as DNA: TGTGCCAGCAGCTTAATTGCTAGCGGGAGGCCGGGTGGCAAAAACATTCAGTACTTC.

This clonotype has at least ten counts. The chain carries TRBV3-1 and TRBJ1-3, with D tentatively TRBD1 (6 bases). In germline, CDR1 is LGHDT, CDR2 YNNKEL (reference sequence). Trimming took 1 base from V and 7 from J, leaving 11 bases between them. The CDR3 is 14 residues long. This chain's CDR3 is CASSQVTGPNTIYF. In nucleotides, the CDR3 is TGTGCCAGCAGCCAAGTGACAGGCCCTAACACCATATATTTT.

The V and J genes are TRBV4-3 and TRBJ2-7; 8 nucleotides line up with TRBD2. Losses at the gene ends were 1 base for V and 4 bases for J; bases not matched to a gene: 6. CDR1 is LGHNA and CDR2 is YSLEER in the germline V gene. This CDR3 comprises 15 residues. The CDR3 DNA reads TGCGCCAGCAGCCAAGTCCCCAGCGGGAGTTACGAGCAGTACTTC. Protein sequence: CASSQVPSGSYEQYF.

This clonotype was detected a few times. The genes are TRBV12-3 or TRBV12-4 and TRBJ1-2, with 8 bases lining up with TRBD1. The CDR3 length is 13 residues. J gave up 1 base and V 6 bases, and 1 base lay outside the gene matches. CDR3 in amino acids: CASRDRDNYGYTF. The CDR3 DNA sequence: TGTGCCAGCAGGGACAGGGATAACTATGGCTACACCTTC.

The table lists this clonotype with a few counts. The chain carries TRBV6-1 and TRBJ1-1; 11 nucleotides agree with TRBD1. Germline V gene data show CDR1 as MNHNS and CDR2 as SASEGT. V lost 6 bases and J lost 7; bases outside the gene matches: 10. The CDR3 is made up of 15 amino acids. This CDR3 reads CASRAGTGGLREAFF. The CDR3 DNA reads TGTGCCAGCAGAGCCGGGACAGGGGGGCTGCGTGAAGCTTTCTTT.

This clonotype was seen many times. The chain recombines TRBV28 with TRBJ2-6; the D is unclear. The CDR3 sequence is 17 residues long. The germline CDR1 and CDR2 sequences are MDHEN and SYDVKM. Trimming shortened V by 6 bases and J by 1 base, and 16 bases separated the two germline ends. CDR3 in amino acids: CASSPVALDSGANVLTF. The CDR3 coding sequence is TGTGCCAGCAGCCCAGTGGCTTTGGATTCTGGGGCCAACGTCCTGACTTTC.

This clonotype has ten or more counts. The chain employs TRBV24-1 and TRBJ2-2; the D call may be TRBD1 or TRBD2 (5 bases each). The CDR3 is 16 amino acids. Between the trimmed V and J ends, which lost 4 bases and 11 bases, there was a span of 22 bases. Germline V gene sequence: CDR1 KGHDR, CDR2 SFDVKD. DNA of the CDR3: TGTGCCACCAGTGACCCGGGGTCCAAGGGACCGTTTGAGCTGTTTTTT. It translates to CATSDPGSKGPFELFF.

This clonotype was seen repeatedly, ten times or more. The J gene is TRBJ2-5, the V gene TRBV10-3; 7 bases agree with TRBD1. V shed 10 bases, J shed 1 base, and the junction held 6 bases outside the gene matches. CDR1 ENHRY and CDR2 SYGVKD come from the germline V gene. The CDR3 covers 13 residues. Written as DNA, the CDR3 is TGTGCCACCTCGACAGGGTTCCAAGAGACCCAGTACTTC. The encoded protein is CATSTGFQETQYF.